A single sample is the source of the 7 T cell receptor beta chains below, sequenced in a study of T-cell reconstitution after alpha-beta-depleted transplantation in children. Library preparation (for TCRbeta) was performed with unique molecular identifiers. TCRdb processed the PCR reads anew with MiXCR; each CDR3 protein has one entry. The table records about 900,000 distinct CDR3 sequences, around 30% of them present only once. Here the sequenced sample was PBMCs, mostly from graft donor cells, taken 360 days after TCRalphabeta/CD19-depleted stem cell transplant. Receptors originate from a boy less than two years old who had a stem cell transplant for SCID, so the T cells may come from the graft donor.

The CDR3 reads CASTESLPGQGAKTQYF. The CDR3 DNA follows: TGTGCCAGCACCGAATCACTGCCGGGACAGGGGGCGAAGACCCAGTACTTC. The J gene is TRBJ2-5, the V gene TRBV6-2 or TRBV6-3; 12 bases map to TRBD1. Germline V lookup: CDR1 MNHEY, CDR2 SVGEGT. The trim removed 7 bases at V and 6 bases at J, leaving 15 bases unmatched. The CDR3 is made up of 17 amino acids.

V and J are TRBV29-1 and TRBJ2-5; D gene unclear. With 3 bases removed from V and 5 bases from J, the gap between germline ends came to 13 bases. Germline V gives CDR1 SQVTM, CDR2 ANQGSEA. This CDR3 is 13 amino acids long. For the CDR3, the DNA is TGCAGCGTTGAGGTCGCTCCGGCGGAGACCCAGTACTTC. This translates into CSVEVAPAETQYF.

The rearrangement joins TRBV5-1 to TRBJ1-6, with D unclear. There are 10 residues in the CDR3. Germline-derived CDR1 and CDR2 are SGHRS and YFSETQ. Trimming pared 5 bases from V and 15 bases from J, leaving 9 bases between. CDR3 in DNA: TGCGCCAGCAGGGGAGGACGCCTCCACTTT. Translated, it gives CASRGGRLHF.

Note on this clonotype: Since a much larger clone is just one base distant, this may be a read error. The chain links TRBV5-6 to TRBJ1-1; D might be TRBD1 (5 bases). This CDR3 has 14 amino acids. The germline V gene encodes CDR1 SGHDT and CDR2 YYEEEE. Between the trimmed V and J ends, which lost 4 bases and 1 base, there was a span of 11 bases. The CDR3 region is CASSPGHANTEAFF. The DNA of the CDR3 is TGTGCCAGCAGCCCCGGACACGCGAACACTGAAGCTTTCTTT.

The gene calls are TRBV10-3 and TRBJ2-7, with D possibly being TRBD1 (6 bases). Germline CDR1 reads ENHRY; CDR2 reads SYGVKD. V lost 6 bases and J 3 bases, leaving 15 bases between the germline ends. The CDR3 extends over 14 amino acids. CDR3 in amino acids: CAISPLGASYEQYF. The CDR3 bases are TGTGCCATCAGCCCATTGGGGGCGAGCTACGAGCAGTACTTC.

Here the CDR3 reads CASSLGLAGALNTGELFF. The CDR3 DNA is TGTGCCAGCAGTTTAGGACTAGCGGGGGCCCTGAACACCGGGGAGCTGTTTTTT. This sequence joins TRBV12-3 or TRBV12-4 and TRBJ2-2; 12 bases are shared with TRBD2. The CDR3 is 18 amino acids. With V trimmed by 1 base and J by 1 base, 4 bases remained unmatched.

V gene TRBV4-1 combines with J gene TRBJ1-1; D uncertain. Trimming removed 0 bases at V and 6 bases at J, with 8 bases between. From germline, CDR1 is MGHRA and CDR2 YSYEKL. The CDR3 runs 13 residues. The CDR3 sequence: CASSQDRGSEAFF. The CDR3 bases are TGCGCCAGCAGCCAAGATCGAGGGTCTGAAGCTTTCTTT.